This TCR beta chain was documented in a study of blood T cell repertoires in COVID-19. Overall study context: PBMCs, B-cell-depleted T cells, or T cells provided the cDNA or gDNA that made up the material.

V was cut by 4 bases and J by 6 bases, with 12 bases left in between. The CDR3 extends over 14 amino acids. The germline CDR1 and CDR2 sequences are SEHNR and FQNEAQ (reference sequence). Method: immunoSEQ multiplex PCR; TCRdb's copy keeps in-frame clones and lacks some. The sample holds about 110,000 clones, 86% seen once. The receptor was derived from a man aged 40-49 years with acute or convalescent COVID-19. Input material: peripheral blood. This sequence joins TRBV7-9 and TRBJ2-2; tentative D call: TRBD2 (5 bases). The CDR3 region is CASSSEGNAGELFF. The CDR3 DNA is TGTGCCAGCAGCTCCGAGGGAAACGCCGGGGAGCTGTTTTTT.